The 20 T cell receptor beta chains below were found in one sample sequenced in a study of T cell responses to AZD1222 COVID-19 vaccine. TCRdb's table, derived via immunoSEQ multiplex PCR, lists solely in-frame clones and lacks some. The sample shows around 100,000 clones, 75% to 95% of them seen only once. The sample here was peripheral blood, taken on day 0 of AZD1222 vaccination. The origin of the receptors is an adult in good health.

The rearrangement uses TRBV7-2 and TRBJ1-1; D call uncertain. Germline values: CDR1 SGHTA, CDR2 FQGNSA. V lost 3 bases and J lost 0, with 8 bases in between. There are 14 residues in the CDR3. CDR3 in amino acids: CASSFGRVNTEAFF. CDR3 bases: TGTGCCAGCAGCTTCGGAAGGGTGAACACTGAAGCTTTCTTT.

This chain joins TRBV19 and TRBJ1-5; 7 nucleotides agree with TRBD1. Germline CDR1 LNHDA, CDR2 SQIVND (reference sequence). This CDR3 has 15 amino acids. The J segment lost 5 bases and the V segment lost 7 bases, leaving 11 bases of the junction unmatched. CDR3 in amino acids: CASTILQGFDQPQHF. DNA of the CDR3: TGTGCCAGTACCATTTTACAGGGGTTTGATCAGCCCCAGCATTTT.

The chain employs TRBV28 and TRBJ1-2; weak D call: TRBD1 (5 bases). CDR1 MDHEN and CDR2 SYDVKM come from the germline V gene. There are 15 residues in the CDR3. Trimming shortened V by 6 bases and J by 8 bases, and 22 bases separated the two germline ends. For the CDR3, the DNA is TGTGCCAGCAGGCCCGTCCAACACCTCAGGGACGGCTACACCTTC. As protein: CASRPVQHLRDGYTF.

The chain has TRBV2 and TRBJ1-5; weak D call: TRBD1 (5 bases). Germline loops: CDR1 SNHLY, CDR2 FYNNEI. The CDR3 is 15 residues long. V was cut by 0 bases and J by 6 bases, with 12 bases left in between. This CDR3 reads CASSEATAGIQPQHF. The CDR3 DNA reads TGTGCCAGCAGTGAAGCTACAGCAGGGATTCAGCCCCAGCATTTT. The whole variable domain, remainder taken from reference TRBV2 and TRBJ1-5, is EPEVTQTPSHQVTQMGQEVILRCVPISNHLYFYWYRQILGQKVEFLVSFYNNEISEKSEIFDDQFSVERPDGSNFTLKIRSTKLEDSAMYFCASSEATAGIQPQHFGDGTRLSIL.

The chain carries TRBV24-1 and TRBJ1-2; D may be TRBD1 (5 bases). Per germline, CDR1 KGHDR and CDR2 SFDVKD. The CDR3 runs to 14 residues. Between the trimmed V and J ends, which lost 4 bases and 2 bases, there was a span of 10 bases. CDR3 DNA: TGTGCCACCAGTGACCCGGGACGAAACTATGGCTACACCTTC. Its translation is CATSDPGRNYGYTF.

The chain employs TRBV15 and TRBJ1-5; D is uncertain. V was trimmed by 8 bases and J by 4 bases, leaving 12 bases between them. Germline loops: CDR1 LNHNV, CDR2 YYDKDF (reference sequence). The CDR3 runs 13 residues. CDR3 DNA sequence: TGTGCCACCGCTTGGGCGGGTAATCAGCCCCAGCATTTT. This gives the protein CATAWAGNQPQHF.

The CDR3, as DNA: TGTGCCAGCAGTTACTCGGGGGGACAGTCCTACGAGCAGTACTTC. It codes for CASSYSGGQSYEQYF. The genes are TRBV6-5 and TRBJ2-7; perhaps TRBD1 as D (7 bases). Trimming removed 0 bases at V and 1 base at J, with 10 bases between. CDR3 size: 15 residues. Per germline, CDR1 MNHEY and CDR2 SVGAGI.

This clone has just a few counts. The chain couples TRBV6-4 to TRBJ2-3, with D possibly TRBD2 on 6 matching bases. CDR1 is MRHNA and CDR2 is SNTAGT in the germline V gene. The CDR3 length is 16 residues. V gave up 0 bases and J gave up 2 bases, with 12 bases separating them. CDR3 bases: TGTGCCAGCAGTGACTCCAGCGGAGGGCCCACAGATACGCAGTATTTT. Amino acids: CASSDSSGGPTDTQYF.

V usage is TRBV7-2 and J usage is TRBJ2-4, with D possibly TRBD2 on 6 matching bases. This CDR3 region has 15 residues. From germline, CDR1 is SGHTA and CDR2 FQGNSA. The V and J ends lost 3 bases and 0 bases respectively, with 9 bases between them. CDR3 amino acids: CASSFMEGAKNIQYF. The CDR3 DNA sequence: TGTGCCAGCAGCTTTATGGAGGGAGCCAAAAACATTCAGTACTTC. Complete variable domain (other parts from reference TRBV7-2 and TRBJ2-4): GAGVSQSPSNKVTEKGKDVELRCDPISGHTALYWYRQSLGQGLEFLIYFQGNSAPDKSGLPSDRFSAERTGGSVSTLTIQRTQQEDSAVYLCASSFMEGAKNIQYFGAGTRLSVL.

The chain employs TRBV14 and TRBJ1-2, with 8 bases that match TRBD1. This CDR3 is 15 amino acids long. V gave up 4 bases and J gave up 4 bases; unmatched junction bases: 8. CDR1 and CDR2 from the germline V gene are SGHDN and FVKESK. CDR3 sequence reads: CASSPGQGQFYGYTF. CDR3 nucleotide sequence: TGTGCCAGCAGCCCAGGACAGGGACAGTTCTATGGCTACACCTTC.

This rearrangement joins TRBV9 to TRBJ2-3; D is perhaps TRBD1 or TRBD2 (5 bases each). Trimming took 2 bases from V and 4 from J, leaving 14 bases between them. The germline gives CDR1 SGDLS, CDR2 YYNGEE. The CDR3 is 15 residues long. CDR3 in DNA: TGTGCCAGCAGCGTCGCCGGGACCCAGGCAGATACGCAGTATTTT. This codes for CASSVAGTQADTQYF.

The genes are TRBV28 and TRBJ1-2, with D hard to call. The CDR3 spans 15 residues. CDR1 is MDHEN, CDR2 SYDVKM, per germline. V lost 7 bases and J lost 8, with 23 bases in between. The CDR3 reads CASTLSGWGIKGYTF. CDR3 nucleotide sequence: TGTGCCAGCACCTTAAGCGGGTGGGGTATTAAGGGCTACACCTTC.

The chain is built from TRBV27 and TRBJ1-2; 8 bases map to TRBD1. Trimming cost V 4 bases and J 4 bases; bases outside gene matches: 8. CDR3 length equals 15 residues. Germline V CDR1 and CDR2: MNHEY, SMNVEV (reference sequence). The CDR3 reads CASSYTGGSSYGYTF. CDR3 DNA sequence: TGTGCCAGCAGTTATACAGGGGGTTCGAGCTATGGCTACACCTTC.

The chain employs TRBV6-1 and TRBJ1-1; the D gene is possibly TRBD1 (5 bases). The CDR3 sequence is 13 residues long. Between the trimmed V and J ends, which lost 1 base and 10 bases, there was a span of 13 bases. Germline CDR1 reads MNHNS; CDR2 reads SASEGT. The CDR3 bases are TGTGCCAGCAGTGAAGTACAGGCTCGAGTAGCTTTCTTT. It translates to CASSEVQARVAFF.

This chain links TRBV5-1 with TRBJ2-5, with D possibly being TRBD1 (6 bases). From germline, CDR1 is SGHRS and CDR2 YFSETQ. This CDR3 spans 15 amino acids. Trimming cost V 5 bases and J 5 bases, with 19 bases left between them. The CDR3 region has the DNA TGCGCCAGCAGTCGAGACAGGCCCGGTTCGGAGACCCAGTACTTC. Residues: CASSRDRPGSETQYF.

J is TRBJ1-4 and V is TRBV5-1; 7 positions match TRBD1. CDR3 length: 13 residues. With V trimmed by 4 bases and J by 9 bases, 6 bases remained unmatched. The germline CDR1 and CDR2 sequences are SGHRS and YFSETQ. CDR3 nucleotide sequence: TGCGCCAGCAGCGGGGGACAGCTCAAAAAACTGTTTTTT. The encoded protein is CASSGGQLKKLFF.

The rearrangement joins TRBV9 to TRBJ2-4, with 9 bases lining up with TRBD1. The CDR3 loop spans 21 amino acids. The germline CDR1 and CDR2 sequences are SGDLS and YYNGEE. V trimming: 7 bases; J trimming: 1 base; junction bases outside the gene matches: 24. The CDR3 sequence: CASSIFPSQGAAAGAKNIQYF. As DNA, the CDR3 is TGTGCCAGCTCGATATTCCCGTCACAGGGGGCCGCGGCGGGGGCCAAAAACATTCAGTACTTC.

The chain is built from TRBV6-5 and TRBJ2-1; no firm D call. This CDR3 contains 13 residues. The V gene lost 8 bases and the J gene lost 0 bases, with 8 bases spanning the gap. Germline V lookup: CDR1 MNHEY, CDR2 SVGAGI. CDR3 protein: CASLDGSYNEQFF. The CDR3 DNA reads TGTGCCAGCTTAGACGGCTCCTACAATGAGCAGTTCTTC.

Only one count was recorded for this clone. V is TRBV7-3 and J is TRBJ2-2; D ambiguous. The CDR3 covers 15 residues. Trimming took off 5 bases at V and 0 bases at J, with 10 bases between the two ends. Germline loops: CDR1 SGHTA, CDR2 FQGTGA. The CDR3 sequence: CASSRLASNTGELFF. The CDR3 DNA reads as TGTGCCAGCAGCCGGCTGGCTTCGAACACCGGGGAGCTGTTTTTT.

In its sample, this clone was seen once. This chain connects TRBV28 to TRBJ2-5; 7 bases are a match to TRBD2. From germline, CDR1 is MDHEN and CDR2 SYDVKM. The V and J ends lost 3 bases and 1 base, in that order; junction bases with no gene match: 11. The CDR3 is 17 residues long. This chain's CDR3 is CASSLRLVAGSQETQYF. In nucleotides, the CDR3 is TGTGCCAGCAGTTTGCGTCTGGTAGCGGGCTCCCAAGAGACCCAGTACTTC. The whole variable domain, remainder taken from reference TRBV28 and TRBJ2-5, is DVKVTQSSRYLVKRTGEKVFLECVQDMDHENMFWYRQDPGLGLRLIYFSYDVKMKEKGDIPEGYSVSREKKERFSLILESASTNQTSMYLCASSLRLVAGSQETQYFGPGTRLLVL.